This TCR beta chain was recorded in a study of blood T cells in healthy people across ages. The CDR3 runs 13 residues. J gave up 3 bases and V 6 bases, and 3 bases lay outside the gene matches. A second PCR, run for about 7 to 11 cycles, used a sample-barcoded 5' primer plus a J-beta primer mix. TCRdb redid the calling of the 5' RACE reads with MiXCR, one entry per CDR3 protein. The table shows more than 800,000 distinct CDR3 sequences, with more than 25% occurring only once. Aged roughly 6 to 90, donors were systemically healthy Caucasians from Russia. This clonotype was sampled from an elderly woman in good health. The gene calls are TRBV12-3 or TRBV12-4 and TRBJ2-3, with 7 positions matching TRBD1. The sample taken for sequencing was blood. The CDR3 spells CASRWDRTDTQYF. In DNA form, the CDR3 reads TGTGCCAGCAGATGGGACAGAACAGATACGCAGTATTTT.